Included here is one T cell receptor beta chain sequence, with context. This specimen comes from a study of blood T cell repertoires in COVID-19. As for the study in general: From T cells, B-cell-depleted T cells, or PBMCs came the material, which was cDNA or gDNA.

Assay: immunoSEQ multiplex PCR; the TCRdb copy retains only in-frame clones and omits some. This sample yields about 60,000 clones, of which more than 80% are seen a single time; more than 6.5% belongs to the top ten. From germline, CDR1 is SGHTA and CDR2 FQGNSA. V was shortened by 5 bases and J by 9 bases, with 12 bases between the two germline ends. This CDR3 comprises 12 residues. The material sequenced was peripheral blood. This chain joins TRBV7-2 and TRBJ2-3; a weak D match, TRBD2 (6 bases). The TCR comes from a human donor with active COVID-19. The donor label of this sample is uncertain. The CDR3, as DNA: TGTGCCAGCAGCATCGGGACTCCCACGCAGTATTTT. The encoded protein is CASSIGTPTQYF. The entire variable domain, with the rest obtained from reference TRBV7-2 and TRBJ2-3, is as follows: GAGVSQSPSNKVTEKGKDVELRCDPISGHTALYWYRQSLGQGLEFLIYFQGNSAPDKSGLPSDRFSAERTGGSVSTLTIQRTQQEDSAVYLCASSIGTPTQYFGPGTRLTVL.